This T cell receptor beta chain was observed in a study of blood T cell repertoires in COVID-19. About the study: The analysed material was cDNA or gDNA that came from T cells, B-cell-depleted T cells, or PBMCs.

Germline CDR1 reads MNHEY; CDR2 reads SMNVEV (reference sequence). The CDR3 covers 15 residues. Losses at the gene ends were 7 bases for V and 3 bases for J; bases not matched to a gene: 11. Seattle patients were enrolled during active infection and followed longitudinally. The assay was immunoSEQ multiplex PCR, and TCRdb's table has in-frame clones only and misses some. The table records hundreds of thousands of clones, around 92% of them present only once. The TCR was taken from a woman aged 25 to 39 with COVID-19, enrolled during active disease. The source material was peripheral blood. This chain joins TRBV27 and TRBJ1-1; 7 positions match TRBD1. The chain's CDR3 is CASKKQQGRDTEAFF. In DNA, the CDR3 is TGTGCCAGCAAGAAACAACAGGGGCGGGACACTGAAGCTTTCTTT.